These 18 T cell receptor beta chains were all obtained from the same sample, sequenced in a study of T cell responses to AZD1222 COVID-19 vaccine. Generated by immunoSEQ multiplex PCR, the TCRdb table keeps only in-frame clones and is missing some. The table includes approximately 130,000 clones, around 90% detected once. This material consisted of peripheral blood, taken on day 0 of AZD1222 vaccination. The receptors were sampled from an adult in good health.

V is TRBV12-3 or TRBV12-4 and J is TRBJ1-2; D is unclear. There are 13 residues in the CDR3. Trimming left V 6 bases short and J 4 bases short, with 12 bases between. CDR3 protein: CASSMDLRYGYTF. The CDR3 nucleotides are TGTGCCAGCAGCATGGACCTGCGCTATGGCTACACCTTC.

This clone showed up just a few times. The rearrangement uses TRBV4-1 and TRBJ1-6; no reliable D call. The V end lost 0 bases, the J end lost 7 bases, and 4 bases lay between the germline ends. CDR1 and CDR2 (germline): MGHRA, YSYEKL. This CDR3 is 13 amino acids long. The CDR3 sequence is CASSQEGNSPLHF. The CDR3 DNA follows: TGCGCCAGCAGCCAAGAGGGGAATTCACCCCTCCACTTT.

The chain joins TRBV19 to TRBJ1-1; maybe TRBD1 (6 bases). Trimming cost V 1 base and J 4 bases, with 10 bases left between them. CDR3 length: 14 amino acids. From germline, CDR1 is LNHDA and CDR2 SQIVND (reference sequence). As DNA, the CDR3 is TGTGCCAGTAGTATAGCCAGGGGAGTCACTGAAGCTTTCTTT. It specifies CASSIARGVTEAFF.

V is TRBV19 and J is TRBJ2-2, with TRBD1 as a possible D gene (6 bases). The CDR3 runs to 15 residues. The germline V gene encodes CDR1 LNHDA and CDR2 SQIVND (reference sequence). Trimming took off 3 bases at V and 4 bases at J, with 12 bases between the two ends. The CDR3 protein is CASSIVQGSTGELFF. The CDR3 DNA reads TGTGCCAGTAGTATCGTACAGGGATCCACCGGGGAGCTGTTTTTT.

DNA of the CDR3: TGTGCCAGCAGTGGAAACCCCCCAAACGAGCAGTACTTC. It codes for CASSGNPPNEQYF. The chain is built from TRBV12-3 or TRBV12-4 and TRBJ2-7; D gene ambiguous. Between the trimmed V and J ends, which lost 5 bases and 5 bases, there was a span of 13 bases. The CDR3 contains 13 residues.

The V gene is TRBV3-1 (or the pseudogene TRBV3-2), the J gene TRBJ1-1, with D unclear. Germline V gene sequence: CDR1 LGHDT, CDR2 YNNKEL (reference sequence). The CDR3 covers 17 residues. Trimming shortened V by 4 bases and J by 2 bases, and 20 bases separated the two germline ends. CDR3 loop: CASSRPTLGAANTEAFF. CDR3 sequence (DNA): TGTGCCAGCAGCCGACCTACCCTCGGAGCTGCAAACACTGAAGCTTTCTTT.

The CDR3 sequence is CAWSRDRVYNEQFF. As DNA, the CDR3 is TGTGCCTGGAGCCGGGACAGGGTCTACAATGAGCAGTTCTTC. The chain links TRBV30 to TRBJ2-1; the match to TRBD1 covers 9 bases. Germline V CDR1 and CDR2: GTSNPN, SVGIG (reference sequence). The CDR3 is made up of 14 amino acids. V lost 3 bases and J lost 3; bases outside the gene matches: 3.

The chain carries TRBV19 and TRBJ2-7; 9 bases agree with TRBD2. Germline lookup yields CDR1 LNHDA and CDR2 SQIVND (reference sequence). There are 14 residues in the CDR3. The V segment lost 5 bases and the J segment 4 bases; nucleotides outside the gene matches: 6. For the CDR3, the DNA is TGTGCCAGTAGTCTTAGCGGGAGCAGATACGAGCAGTACTTC. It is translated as CASSLSGSRYEQYF. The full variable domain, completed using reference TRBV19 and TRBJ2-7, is DGGITQSPKYLFRKEGQNVTLSCEQNLNHDAMYWYRQDPGQGLRLIYYSQIVNDFQKGDIAEGYSVSREKKESFPLTVTSAQKNPTAFYLCASSLSGSRYEQYFGPGTRLTVT.

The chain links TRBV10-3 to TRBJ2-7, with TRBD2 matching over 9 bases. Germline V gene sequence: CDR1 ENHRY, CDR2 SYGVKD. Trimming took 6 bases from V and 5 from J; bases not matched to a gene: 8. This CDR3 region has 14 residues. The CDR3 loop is CAIRDHSGSNEQYF. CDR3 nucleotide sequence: TGTGCCATCAGGGACCATAGCGGGAGTAACGAGCAGTACTTC.

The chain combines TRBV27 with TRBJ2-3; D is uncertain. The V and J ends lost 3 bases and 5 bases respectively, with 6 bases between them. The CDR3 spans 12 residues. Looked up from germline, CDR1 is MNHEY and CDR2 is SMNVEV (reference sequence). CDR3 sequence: CASSLEGDTQYF. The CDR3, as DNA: TGTGCCAGCAGTTTGGAAGGAGATACGCAGTATTTT.

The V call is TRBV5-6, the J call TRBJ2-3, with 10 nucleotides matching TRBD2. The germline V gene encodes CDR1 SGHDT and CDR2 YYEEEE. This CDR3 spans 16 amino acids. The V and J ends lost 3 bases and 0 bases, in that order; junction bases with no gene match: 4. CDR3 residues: CASSYTSGASTDTQYF. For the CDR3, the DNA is TGTGCCAGCAGCTATACTAGCGGGGCTAGCACAGATACGCAGTATTTT.

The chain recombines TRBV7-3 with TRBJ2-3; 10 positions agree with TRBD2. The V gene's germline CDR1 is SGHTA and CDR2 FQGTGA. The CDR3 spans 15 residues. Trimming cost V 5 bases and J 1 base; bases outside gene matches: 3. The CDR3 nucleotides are TGTGCCAGCAGCCCTAGCGGGGGCGGCACAGATACGCAGTATTTT. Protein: CASSPSGGGTDTQYF.

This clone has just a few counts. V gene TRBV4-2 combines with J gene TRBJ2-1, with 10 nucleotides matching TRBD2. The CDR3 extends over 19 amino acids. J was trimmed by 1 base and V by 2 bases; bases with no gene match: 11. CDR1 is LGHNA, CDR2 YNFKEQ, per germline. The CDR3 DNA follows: TGTGCCAGCAGCCAACGGACTAGCGGAGCTCCCACTTCCTACAATGAGCAGTTCTTC. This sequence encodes CASSQRTSGAPTSYNEQFF.

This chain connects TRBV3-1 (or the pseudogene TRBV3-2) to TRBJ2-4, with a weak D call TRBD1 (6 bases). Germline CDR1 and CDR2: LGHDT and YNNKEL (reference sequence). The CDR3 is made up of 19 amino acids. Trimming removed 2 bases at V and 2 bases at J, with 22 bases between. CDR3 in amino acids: CASSQSRSGGGRTKNIQYF. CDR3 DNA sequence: TGTGCCAGCAGCCAATCTCGAAGTGGTGGGGGCAGAACCAAAAACATTCAGTACTTC.

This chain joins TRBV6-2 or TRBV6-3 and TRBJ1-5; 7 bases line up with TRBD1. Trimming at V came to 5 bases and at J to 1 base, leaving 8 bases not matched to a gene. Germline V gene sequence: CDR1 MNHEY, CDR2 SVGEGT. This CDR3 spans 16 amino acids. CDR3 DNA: TGTGCCAGCAGTCCCCTACAGGGGCGAAGCAATCAGCCCCAGCATTTT. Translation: CASSPLQGRSNQPQHF.

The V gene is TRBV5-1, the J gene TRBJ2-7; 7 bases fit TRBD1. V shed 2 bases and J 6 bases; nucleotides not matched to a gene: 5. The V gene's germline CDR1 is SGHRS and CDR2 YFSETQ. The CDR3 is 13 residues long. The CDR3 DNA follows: TGCGCCAGCAGCTTCGGGACAGATTCCGAGCAGTACTTC. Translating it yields CASSFGTDSEQYF. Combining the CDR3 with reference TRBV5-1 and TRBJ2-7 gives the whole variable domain KAGVTQTPRYLIKTRGQQVTLSCSPISGHRSVSWYQQTPGQGLQFLFEYFSETQRNKGNFPGRFSGRQFSNSRSEMNVSTLELGDSALYLCASSFGTDSEQYFGPGTRLTVT.

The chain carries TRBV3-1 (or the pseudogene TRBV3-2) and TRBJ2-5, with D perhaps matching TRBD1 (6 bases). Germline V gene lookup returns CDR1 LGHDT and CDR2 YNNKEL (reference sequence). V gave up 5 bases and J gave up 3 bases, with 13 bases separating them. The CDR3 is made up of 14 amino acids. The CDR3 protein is CASSLENREETQYF. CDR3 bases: TGTGCCAGCAGCTTAGAGAACAGGGAAGAGACCCAGTACTTC.

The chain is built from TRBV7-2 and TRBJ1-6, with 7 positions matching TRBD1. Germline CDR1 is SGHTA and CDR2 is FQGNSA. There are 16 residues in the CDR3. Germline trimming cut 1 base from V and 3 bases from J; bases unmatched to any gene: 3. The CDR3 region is CASSLGSGGYNSPLHF. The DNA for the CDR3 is TGTGCCAGCAGCTTAGGTTCAGGGGGCTATAATTCACCCCTCCACTTT.